These 21 T cell receptor beta chains share one sample of origin, sequenced in a study of graft-versus-host responses after intestinal transplantation. The repertoire was sequenced with immunoSEQ multiplex PCR; TCRdb's copy has only in-frame clones and lacks some. The sample shows approximately 100,000 clones, roughly 90% of them seen only once. Antigens for these TCRs are unknown. The source material was unstimulated CD4+ T cells sorted from spleen or lymph node cells, sampled before intestinal transplant. The receptor set was obtained from a human donor who received an intestinal transplant.

The chain combines TRBV5-1 with TRBJ2-2; unclear D gene. Germline lookup yields CDR1 SGHRS and CDR2 YFSETQ. Trimming removed 4 bases from V and 6 bases from J, with 10 bases in between. This CDR3 has 13 residues. CDR3 in DNA: TGCGCCAGCAGCCTGCTAGTGTCCGGGGAGCTGTTTTTT. Protein: CASSLLVSGELFF.

V and J are TRBV27 and TRBJ1-1; the match to TRBD1 covers 9 bases. The CDR3 extends over 13 amino acids. Germline V lookup: CDR1 MNHEY, CDR2 SMNVEV (reference sequence). V trimming: 7 bases; J trimming: 7 bases; junction bases outside the gene matches: 7. Here the CDR3 DNA reads TGTGCCAGCAAAGGGACAGGGACCGGTGAAGCTTTCTTT. Translated, it gives CASKGTGTGEAFF.

The gene calls are TRBV11-2 and TRBJ1-3; D remains ambiguous. In germline, CDR1 is SGHAT, CDR2 FQNNGV. V lost 5 bases and J lost 0, with 11 bases in between. The CDR3 is 15 residues long. In nucleotides, the CDR3 is TGTGCCAGCAGCCTGAGACTTAGCTCTGGAAACACCATATATTTT. It translates to CASSLRLSSGNTIYF.

The J gene is TRBJ2-2, the V gene TRBV5-1, with TRBD1 identical over 7 bases. Germline CDR1 SGHRS, CDR2 YFSETQ. Trimming cost V 1 base and J 4 bases; bases outside gene matches: 4. The length of the CDR3 is 15 residues. The chain's CDR3 is CASSLQGVVTGELFF. The CDR3 DNA is TGCGCCAGCAGCTTGCAGGGGGTAGTCACCGGGGAGCTGTTTTTT. Full variable domain (outside the CDR3, taken from reference TRBV5-1 and TRBJ2-2): KAGVTQTPRYLIKTRGQQVTLSCSPISGHRSVSWYQQTPGQGLQFLFEYFSETQRNKGNFPGRFSGRQFSNSRSEMNVSTLELGDSALYLCASSLQGVVTGELFFGEGSRLTVL.

The chain recombines TRBV5-1 with TRBJ2-5; D unclear. The V gene's germline CDR1 is SGHRS and CDR2 YFSETQ. The V end lost 5 bases, the J end lost 3 bases, and 8 bases lay between the germline ends. The length of the CDR3 is 12 residues. The CDR3 spells CASSTGEETQYF. DNA for the CDR3: TGCGCCAGCAGTACCGGAGAAGAGACCCAGTACTTC.

V is TRBV5-1 and J is TRBJ2-7; TRBD1 matches 7 bases. This CDR3 is built from 15 residues. The V gene end was trimmed by 0 bases and the J gene end by 5 bases; junction bases not matched to a gene: 8. CDR1 and CDR2 (germline): SGHRS, YFSETQ. The chain's CDR3 is CASSLGATGSHEQYF. CDR3 coding DNA: TGCGCCAGCAGCTTGGGTGCGACAGGGTCCCACGAGCAGTACTTC.

A single count supports this clone. The chain employs TRBV11-2 and TRBJ2-7; 11 bases are a match to TRBD2. CDR3 length: 19 residues. Germline lookup yields CDR1 SGHAT and CDR2 FQNNGV. Germline trimming cut 5 bases from V and 7 bases from J; bases unmatched to any gene: 22. The CDR3 region is CASSLARTGYGSGRGEQYF. The CDR3 nucleotides are TGTGCCAGCAGCCTAGCCCGGACAGGGTATGGTAGCGGGAGGGGGGAGCAGTACTTC. The whole variable domain, remainder taken from reference TRBV11-2 and TRBJ2-7, is EAGVAQSPRYKIIEKRQSVAFWCNPISGHATLYWYQQILGQGPKLLIQFQNNGVVDDSQLPKDRFSAERLKGVDSTLKIQPAKLEDSAVYLCASSLARTGYGSGRGEQYFGPGTRLTVT.

This chain links TRBV4-1 with TRBJ1-2; 10 nucleotides align to TRBD1. The CDR3 spans 15 residues. Trimming took 4 bases from V and 4 from J; bases not matched to a gene: 6. The germline CDR1 and CDR2 sequences are MGHRA and YSYEKL. The CDR3 loop is CASSLGQGDSYGYTF. The CDR3 DNA reads TGCGCCAGCAGCCTCGGACAGGGGGATTCCTATGGCTACACCTTC.

This clone was observed once. J is TRBJ1-5 and V is TRBV18; 10 nucleotides match TRBD1. Germline V gives CDR1 KGHSH, CDR2 LQKENI. The length of the CDR3 is 15 residues. The junction had 3 bases not matched to a gene; V was cut back by 3 bases and J by 4 bases. CDR3 amino acids: CASSPRTGGNQPQHF. The CDR3, as DNA: TGTGCCAGCTCACCCCGGACAGGGGGTAATCAGCCCCAGCATTTT.

The rearrangement uses TRBV10-1 and TRBJ2-7, with 10 nucleotides matching TRBD1. Trimming at V came to 6 bases and at J to 3 bases, leaving 5 bases not matched to a gene. This CDR3 has 14 amino acids. The germline V gene encodes CDR1 WNHNN and CDR2 SYGVQD (reference sequence). The CDR3 region is CASSPGTGVYEQYF. CDR3 sequence (DNA): TGCGCCAGCAGCCCCGGGACAGGGGTCTACGAGCAGTACTTC.

The chain couples TRBV5-8 to TRBJ1-2; no firm D call. Trimming took 0 bases from V and 6 from J, leaving 15 bases between them. The CDR3 length is 15 residues. Germline CDR1 is SGHTS and CDR2 is YDEGEE. CDR3 DNA sequence: TGTGCCAGCAGCTTGGGGCCGGGAACGGACGATGGCTACACCTTC. This encodes CASSLGPGTDDGYTF.

The chain is built from TRBV2 and TRBJ1-1; D call uncertain. From germline, CDR1 is SNHLY and CDR2 FYNNEI. The CDR3 is made up of 13 amino acids. Between the trimmed V and J ends, which lost 6 bases and 0 bases, there was a span of 8 bases. The CDR3 nucleotides are TGTGCCAGCAGCGAGATCATGAACACTGAAGCTTTCTTT. Its translation: CASSEIMNTEAFF.

J is TRBJ2-3 and V is TRBV19, with 10 nucleotides matching TRBD2. The length of the CDR3 is 14 residues. CDR1 is LNHDA and CDR2 is SQIVND in the germline V gene (reference sequence). The V segment lost 6 bases and the J segment 1 base; nucleotides outside the gene matches: 1. This CDR3 reads CASRLAGGTDTQYF. DNA of the CDR3: TGTGCCAGTAGGCTAGCGGGGGGCACAGATACGCAGTATTTT. Drawing the rest from reference TRBV19 and TRBJ2-3, the complete variable domain is DGGITQSPKYLFRKEGQNVTLSCEQNLNHDAMYWYRQDPGQGLRLIYYSQIVNDFQKGDIAEGYSVSREKKESFPLTVTSAQKNPTAFYLCASRLAGGTDTQYFGPGTRLTVL.

This clone was found once. Here the CDR3 DNA reads TGTGCCAGCAGCTTCGGACAGGGGAACTATGGCTACACCTTC. Its translation is CASSFGQGNYGYTF. The chain recombines TRBV7-3 with TRBJ1-2; 9 bases agree with TRBD1. Trimming at V came to 3 bases and at J to 2 bases, leaving 1 base not matched to a gene. Per the germline V gene, CDR1 is SGHTA and CDR2 is FQGTGA. CDR3 size: 14 residues.

This chain joins TRBV4-2 and TRBJ2-7, with D perhaps matching TRBD1 (5 bases). V was trimmed by 1 base and J by 2 bases, leaving 12 bases between them. Germline-derived CDR1 and CDR2 are LGHNA and YNFKEQ. The CDR3 contains 15 residues. CDR3 sequence: CASSQVPQGAYEQYF. CDR3 bases: TGTGCCAGCAGCCAAGTCCCCCAAGGGGCCTACGAGCAGTACTTC.

This chain connects TRBV6-5 to TRBJ2-6; no definite D call. Per the germline V gene, CDR1 is MNHEY and CDR2 is SVGAGI. Trimming took off 0 bases at V and 0 bases at J, with 3 bases between the two ends. This CDR3 contains 15 residues. The CDR3 sequence is CASSYSHSGANVLTF. The CDR3 DNA follows: TGTGCCAGCAGTTACTCACACTCTGGGGCCAACGTCCTGACTTTC.

The chain combines TRBV7-3 with TRBJ1-2; 8 bases match TRBD1. In germline, CDR1 is SGHTA, CDR2 FQGTGA. With 5 bases clipped from V and 8 bases from J, the junction kept 16 bases outside the gene matches. The CDR3 runs to 16 residues. CDR3 sequence: CASSPGQAFSQGGYTF. CDR3 DNA sequence: TGTGCCAGCAGCCCGGGACAGGCCTTCTCCCAGGGGGGCTACACCTTC.

The chain has TRBV15 and TRBJ1-3; 8 bases line up with TRBD1. CDR1 is LNHNV and CDR2 is YYDKDF in the germline V gene (reference sequence). The CDR3 runs to 13 residues. J lost 8 bases, V lost 3 bases, and 3 bases had no gene match. This chain's CDR3 is CATSRDREDTIYF. Here the CDR3 DNA reads TGTGCCACCAGCAGGGACAGGGAAGACACCATATATTTT.

This chain connects TRBV29-1 to TRBJ1-3; a weak D match, TRBD1 (6 bases). CDR1 is SQVTM and CDR2 is ANQGSEA in the germline V gene. V was shortened by 2 bases and J by 4 bases, with 12 bases between the two germline ends. This CDR3 spans 14 amino acids. CDR3 sequence: CSVELGASGNTIYF. The CDR3 DNA follows: TGCAGCGTTGAACTGGGGGCATCAGGAAACACCATATATTTT.

Only a few counts were recorded for this clone. V is TRBV5-6 and J is TRBJ2-7; 8 nucleotides match TRBD1. Germline trimming cut 6 bases from V and 0 bases from J; bases unmatched to any gene: 8. CDR3 length: 15 amino acids. Germline values: CDR1 SGHDT, CDR2 YYEEEE. This CDR3 reads CASNQGARDSYEQYF. CDR3 DNA sequence: TGTGCCAGCAACCAGGGGGCCCGGGACTCCTACGAGCAGTACTTC.

J is TRBJ1-3 and V is TRBV5-6, with D perhaps matching TRBD1 (5 bases). V gave up 2 bases and J gave up 7 bases, with 13 bases separating them. Germline-derived CDR1 and CDR2 are SGHDT and YYEEEE. The CDR3 length is 14 residues. CDR3 DNA: TGTGCCAGCAGCTTCACAGGCCCCAAGAACACCATATATTTT. Translation: CASSFTGPKNTIYF.